Listed below are T cell receptor beta chains from one sample, sequenced in a study of T cells in localized non-small cell lung cancer. Data came from immunoSEQ multiplex PCR; TCRdb stores just in-frame clones and leaves some out. The table has 2,500 to 3,000 clones, less than 30% seen once. Material: lung tumor tissue, obtained before any cancer treatment. All receptors come from a female donor aged 60 or older with stage I lung adenocarcinoma. Each CDR3 is given with its conserved first and last residue. The D gene is left open where the match is weak. Size is omitted from some rows. Given values are once, few, many or a class for expanded clones.

j_gene: TRBJ1-1
v_gene: TRBV15
abundance: few
d_gene: NA
CDR3aa: CATSRDRGAQSRDTEAFF
CDR3nt: TGTGCCACCAGCAGAGATCGGGGGGCTCAAAGCCGGGACACTGAAGCTTTCTTT

j_gene: TRBJ1-1
v_gene: TRBV19
abundance: NA
d_gene: NA
CDR3aa: CASSVRTDGTEAFF
CDR3nt: TGTGCCAGTAGTGTTCGGACAGATGGCACTGAAGCTTTCTTT

j_gene: TRBJ2-7
v_gene: TRBV18
abundance: NA
d_gene: NA
CDR3aa: CASSPAHSSYEQYF
CDR3nt: TGTGCCAGCTCACCAGCCCACAGCTCCTACGAGCAGTACTTC

j_gene: TRBJ2-1
v_gene: TRBV6-8
abundance: few
d_gene: TRBD2
CDR3aa: CASSISGGVAWGEQFF
CDR3nt: TGTGCCAGCAGCATTAGCGGGGGGGTTGCCTGGGGTGAGCAGTTCTTC

j_gene: TRBJ2-2
v_gene: TRBV11-3
abundance: NA
d_gene: NA
CDR3aa: CASSLVGTLNTGELFF
CDR3nt: TGTGCCAGCAGCTTAGTGGGGACACTGAACACCGGGGAGCTGTTTTTT

j_gene: TRBJ1-1
v_gene: TRBV12-5
abundance: few
d_gene: NA
CDR3aa: CASGDRRAEAFF
CDR3nt: TGTGCTAGTGGTGACCGACGAGCTGAAGCTTTCTTT

j_gene: TRBJ1-1
v_gene: TRBV18
abundance: NA
d_gene: TRBD1
CDR3aa: CASSVIPLTGANTEAFF
CDR3nt: TGTGCCAGCTCAGTCATACCCCTGACAGGGGCCAACACTGAAGCTTTCTTT

j_gene: TRBJ1-1
v_gene: TRBV7-6
abundance: few
d_gene: NA
CDR3aa: CASSLVSRNTEAFF
CDR3nt: TGTGCCAGCAGCTTGGTGTCCAGAAACACTGAAGCTTTCTTT

j_gene: TRBJ2-7
v_gene: TRBV30
abundance: NA
d_gene: NA
CDR3aa: CAWSGLDAQYF
CDR3nt: TGTGCCTGGAGTGGGTTGGACGCTCAGTACTTC

j_gene: TRBJ1-1
v_gene: TRBV18
abundance: few
d_gene: TRBD1
CDR3aa: CASSPRQGSPEAFF
CDR3nt: TGTGCCAGCTCACCACGACAGGGGTCCCCTGAAGCTTTCTTT

j_gene: TRBJ1-5
v_gene: TRBV9
abundance: large
d_gene: TRBD1
CDR3aa: CASSVEGQSGQPQHF
CDR3nt: TGTGCCAGCAGCGTAGAGGGACAGAGCGGTCAGCCCCAGCATTTT

j_gene: TRBJ2-7
v_gene: TRBV5-1
abundance: NA
d_gene: TRBD2
CDR3aa: CASSRGWGDYSYEQYF
CDR3nt: TGCGCCAGCAGCCGTGGCTGGGGGGACTACTCCTACGAGCAGTACTTC

j_gene: TRBJ2-1
v_gene: TRBV7-4
abundance: medium-sized
d_gene: NA
CDR3aa: CASSQTGPGNEQFF
CDR3nt: TGTGCCAGCAGCCAGACAGGCCCAGGCAATGAGCAGTTCTTC

j_gene: TRBJ2-3
v_gene: TRBV11-3
abundance: NA
d_gene: NA
CDR3aa: CASSPADVGVLADTQYF
CDR3nt: TGTGCCAGCAGCCCGGCCGACGTTGGGGTTTTGGCAGATACGCAGTATTTT

j_gene: TRBJ2-7
v_gene: TRBV9
abundance: few
d_gene: NA
CDR3aa: CASSDGRFVYSEQYF
CDR3nt: TGTGCCAGCAGTGACGGCAGGTTCGTTTACAGCGAGCAGTACTTC

j_gene: TRBJ2-7
v_gene: TRBV10-2
abundance: NA
d_gene: NA
CDR3aa: CASSEGLLMSYEQYF
CDR3nt: TGCGCCAGCAGTGAAGGACTCCTGATGTCCTACGAGCAGTACTTC

j_gene: TRBJ2-3
v_gene: TRBV18
abundance: NA
d_gene: NA
CDR3aa: CASSPWGEDTDTQYF
CDR3nt: TGTGCCAGCTCACCATGGGGCGAGGACACAGATACGCAGTATTTT

j_gene: TRBJ1-2
v_gene: TRBV30
abundance: NA
d_gene: NA
CDR3aa: CAWSVLQGDGYTF
CDR3nt: TGTGCCTGGAGTGTACTACAGGGCGATGGCTACACCTTC

j_gene: TRBJ1-4
v_gene: TRBV19
abundance: few
d_gene: NA
CDR3aa: CATKRQVNEKLFF
CDR3nt: TGTGCCACCAAAAGACAGGTTAATGAAAAACTGTTTTTT

j_gene: TRBJ1-3
v_gene: TRBV18
abundance: few
d_gene: NA
CDR3aa: CASSPLADLNTIYF
CDR3nt: TGTGCCAGCTCACCACTGGCAGATTTAAACACCATATATTTT

j_gene: TRBJ2-7
v_gene: TRBV19
abundance: NA
d_gene: NA
CDR3aa: CASSTIPFEQYF
CDR3nt: TGTGCCAGTAGTACGATACCCTTTGAGCAGTACTTC

j_gene: TRBJ2-1
v_gene: TRBV14
abundance: NA
d_gene: NA
CDR3aa: CASSQGYEQFF
CDR3nt: TGTGCCAGCAGCCAAGGGTATGAGCAGTTCTTC